This T cell receptor beta chain appears in the sequencing data of a study of human thymus T cells. General observations from the study: Seemingly biased V and J gene usage marked thymic and blood repertoires.

About this clone itself: Its antigen is currently unknown.

The thymus tissue came from resections taken during corrective heart surgery. Assay: immunoSEQ multiplex PCR; the TCRdb copy retains only in-frame clones and omits some. The data contain some 78,000 clones, just over 95% of them singletons. Trimming left V 3 bases short and J 7 bases short, with 12 bases between. This CDR3 is 13 amino acids long. The specimen sequenced was thymus tissue. The TCR comes from a boy under three years old with a congenital heart defect but otherwise immunologically healthy. This rearrangement joins TRBV23-1 to TRBJ1-1, with D maybe TRBD1 (5 bases). TRBV23-1 qualifies as an ORF whose function is uncertain. The CDR3 nucleotides read TGCGCCAGCAGTCAGGGTACGGGGGGTGAAGCTTTCTTT. Protein: CASSQGTGGEAFF.